This T cell receptor (beta chain) was identified in a study of OX40 agonist ivuxolimab in advanced cancers. On the study more broadly: Patients undergoing dose escalation presented with hepatocellular carcinoma, melanoma, renal cell or head and neck cancer. Points from the study as a whole: What antigens the expanded peripheral T cells recognized was never established.

The CDR3 spans 13 residues. Germline loops: CDR1 SGHVS, CDR2 FNYEAQ. Deletions cut 6 bases from V and 7 bases from J, with 16 bases between. The repertoire was sequenced with immunoSEQ multiplex PCR; TCRdb's copy has only in-frame clones and lacks some. The data contain over 35,000 clones, roughly 90% of them seen just once; the ten biggest clones take up 10% to 15%. As concerns this clone: Its antigen is still unknown.

This specimen consisted of CD4+ or CD8+ T cells sorted from blood, obtained in a trial of the OX40 agonist ivuxolimab. The sequence came from an adult with an advanced solid tumor such as melanoma, head and neck, liver or kidney cancer. The V and J genes are TRBV7-6 and TRBJ2-7; D not resolved. The CDR3 DNA is TGTGCCAGCAGGGGTGGCAGTCTGGGGGAGCAGTACTTC. Residues: CASRGGSLGEQYF.